This T cell receptor beta chain came from a study of cytomegalovirus exposure and HLA in healthy donors (dated by TCRdb to about 2017). Regarding the research as a whole: According to an earlier analysis of 550 to 750 of the donors, some 180 million T cells yielded over 90 million unique TCR beta sequences and about 280 Gb of sequence data. An early release covering roughly 580 HLA-typed donors comprised about 310 gigabases of sequencing data and tens of millions of unique TCR sequences. Of the 398 genotyped donors, around 81% fell in the genetic ancestry cluster associated with self-reported Caucasian donors. In a later genetic analysis, genome-wide SNP genotypes for about three fifths of the 666 donors were used, and that subset was treated as a discovery cohort. To decide whether each TCR beta V gene segment behaved as functional or pseudogenic, an earlier analysis of some 600 of the donors relied on high-throughput TCR beta sequencing. Using immunosequencing, the study profiled T cell repertoires from approximately 700 subjects and related those repertoires to cytomegalovirus serostatus. Every discovery cohort repertoire had been produced on one sequencing platform. Among about 400 genotyped donors of the cohort, an average of around 250,000 unique TCR beta nucleotide sequences was sequenced per donor, of which 15% to 20% were non-productive. Donor age, sex, ethnicity and CMV serostatus were collected together with the repertoire data. Four or five DR-DQ haplotypes were handled as single units for association and clustering, since linkage in the cohort was strong. A later analysis re-analyzed previously published TCR beta repertoires from several hundred donors and added high-resolution HLA genotyping to study TCR occurrence patterns. Typing coverage differed by locus: A, B, C, DRB1 and DQB1 were typed in about 620-630 donors, DQA1 in about 500, DPA1 in 600 to 610, and DPB1 in about 450. The study combined high-throughput TCR immunosequencing, statistical association of individual TCRs with disease status, and machine learning to predict cytomegalovirus infection status. Along with the roughly 610-subject first cohort, a separate validation cohort of about 110 different subjects was used. Class I and class II HLA loci were covered by the typing at four-digit resolution. The later analysis used no new phenotypic data to find candidate immune exposures, relying instead on TCR beta sequences and their occurrence across donors. The aim of the study was to test whether cataloging public T cell receptors could identify signatures of past pathogen exposure.

The cohort comprised around 690 healthy bone marrow donors. At the time of sampling, all cohort members were nominally healthy, though unrecorded immune exposures were likely present. The donor tested CMV seropositive, placing the donor among the 290 or so seropositive members of the cohort. Every donor gave a peripheral blood sample, and the peripheral blood mononuclear cells from that sample were used for TCR beta sequencing. The Qiagen DNeasy Blood Extraction Kit was used to extract genomic DNA from the blood cell samples. Study-level results and caveats: A later analysis associated some 17,000 TCR beta sequences with specific HLA alleles at a false discovery rate of 0.05. A further reported finding was that TCR beta sequences accurately predicted the HLA-A and HLA-B alleles for most subjects in the first cohort. In a later analysis, most CMV-associated TCR beta chains were found to appear HLA-restricted, with HLA associations seemingly driven largely by CMV exposure. The study listed over 150 TCR beta chains as associated with cytomegalovirus. A later genetic analysis reported fewer N-insertions in productive TCRs among donors in an Asian-associated ancestry cluster than the roughly 700-donor mean. In a later analysis, HLA-associated TCR beta chains showed more clonal expansion and lower generation probabilities than non-associated chains that were equally common. In both the original and validation cohorts, the classifier was reported to diagnose cytomegalovirus status with high specificity and sensitivity. A cluster of highly shared sequence variants was judged likely to be a technical artifact of the sequencing pipeline. It was suggested by the authors that the approach could potentially be generalized to other disease states and immunological phenotypes. Correlated functional status among segregating V segments might reflect linkage disequilibrium, but an unknown experimental factor could not be ruled out. A later analysis found that TCR association rates varied across HLA loci, with DRB1 alleles showing the most associated TCRs and HLA-C alleles the fewest. Several of the top co-occurrence clusters appeared to be linked to parvovirus B19, influenza, CMV and Epstein-Barr virus, according to a later analysis. Sequencing depth was assumed to be roughly uniform across donors in the presence/absence analyses, though that assumption may not hold. While some public TCRs were present in many individuals, most TCR sequences turned up only very rarely across donors. In a later genetic analysis, a missense DCLRE1C variant was associated with V-gene and J-gene trimming of TCR beta chains, and the association was replicated in an independent cohort. In vitro tests confirmed that a few of the cytomegalovirus-associated TCR beta chains recognize cytomegalovirus antigens. The earlier analysis of approximately 560 of the donors excluded fewer than 20 rarely observed V segments, including chromosome 9 orphons, because counts were too low. In this cohort, only TCR beta chains were sequenced, and detectable features were limited by the absence of alpha or paired-chain data. Broadly in line with IMGT annotations, most TCR beta V segments showed up in productive rearrangements about 87% or about 30% of the time in an earlier analysis of 587 of the donors. Because some donors lacked HLA typing at each locus, the association tests relied only on the typed subset. Some IMGT-functional V segments, including TRBV6-2 and TRBV6-3, could not be distinguished by the 87-base-pair reads and were therefore excluded. Assigning TCR associations to individual alleles was difficult when HLA alleles, especially DR and DQ, strongly co-occurred. For the cohort, immune exposure information was limited to CMV serostatus.

CDR1 is given as SGHRS and CDR2 as YFSETQ, both from the germline V gene. Inclusive of the bounding cysteine and phenylalanine, the CDR3 is 14 residues long. CDR3 DNA is the only sequence kept; it has 42 bases, read in frame from the first base. V is clipped by 6 bases and J by 1 base, and the sequence between their germline boundaries is 11 bases long. The library was generated by the immunoSEQ multiplex PCR assay. For the multiplex PCR, a mixture combining 60 forward primers for TCR Vbeta segments and 13 reverse primers for TCR Jbeta segments was used. Amplification of the CDR3 region of rearranged TCR beta genes was performed with a multiplex PCR assay on genomic DNA. Amplified TCR beta libraries were sequenced as 87-base-pair reads on the Illumina HiSeq System. In the source study's methods: A later analysis counted 65 million to 90 million unique TCR beta chains across the 700 or so repertoires, and approximately 11 million of these chains were shared by at least two donors. Raw reads were error-corrected and collapsed into unique sequences by a nearest-neighbor algorithm in which closely related sequences were merged to remove PCR and sequencing errors. To assign V, D and J gene segments, CDR3 sequences were aligned to IMGT reference sequences. For a sequence to be retained, at least a six-nucleotide match to both a V gene segment and a J gene segment was required. A rearrangement was called productive if the CDR3 had no stop codons and remained in frame with V and J, and every other rearrangement was called non-productive. Following IMGT convention, CDR3 was defined as the stretch from the second conserved V-encoded cysteine to the conserved J-encoded phenylalanine. The earlier analysis of about 590 of the donors excluded sequences that lacked an unambiguous match to a single V gene segment. In an earlier analysis of some 590 of the donors, a V segment was called functional when productive rearrangements were above 56.7%, and segregating when the standard deviation between donors exceeded 5%. A statistical classification framework was developed to diagnose cytomegalovirus status using the catalog of TCR beta chain sequences. V and J gene assignment, in a later analysis, came from comparing TCR nucleotide sequences with IMGT/GENE-DB human TR gene sequences. In a later analysis, CDR3 sequences and most-parsimonious VDJ recombination scenarios were assigned using the TCRdist pipeline. In a later analysis, each TCR beta chain was defined by its CDR3 amino acid sequence together with its V-gene family, and reads without a unique V-gene family were excluded. A later analysis removed 500 to 650 highly shared, low-generation-probability nucleotide sequences to deal with suspected cross-contamination and a sequencing artifact. For each public chain, a later analysis derived a clonal expansion index from normalized ranks of inferred template counts within each repertoire. In a later analysis, generation probabilities were computed using a VDJ recombination model fitted to out-of-frame rearrangements, and the results were checked against IGoR. In a later analysis, hypergeometric tests were used to score TCR-TCR, TCR-HLA and TCR-CMV co-occurrence, with a repertoire-size bias correction applied to TCR pairs. In a later analysis, false discovery rates were estimated by permuting HLA or CMV assignments 20 times. A later analysis grouped co-occurring TCRs with DBSCAN, adding TCRdist sequence similarity when clustering within HLA-allele-positive subsets. For co-occurrence clustering, repertoires with fewer than 30,000 or more than 120,000 public chains were excluded, along with about five repertoires with anomalous nucleotide sharing. TCRdb stores this immuneACCESS table with in-frame sequences only. Part of the clones is absent; in the studies checked, under half of the shortfall reflects unresolved V genes, and no reason is known for the rest. V and J calls and clone size are those listed in that table; D and trimming were worked out from the DNA. In this sample the table shows around 100,000 clones, around 83% of which occur a single time. The ten largest make up over 20% of the sample.

On this clone itself: Its antigen is unknown. Base quality data are lacking; no much larger clone is found one base away.

The sample was PBMCs. The chain joins TRBV5-1 to TRBJ2-1, with a tentative D gene TRBD1 over 6 matching bases. The receptor was derived from a man aged 30 to 39 in good health and CMV-seropositive. The nucleotide sequence reads as follows: TGCGCCAGCAATTACGGACAGTCCTACAATGAGCAGTTCTTC. It is translated as CASNYGQSYNEQFF.